Below, 5 T cell receptor beta chains from the same sample are listed, as sequenced in a study of shared clonotypes between healthy human individuals (dated by TCRdb to 2018 to 2021). The library was produced with the immunoSEQ multiplex PCR assay. Drawn from immuneACCESS, this table holds only the in-frame rearrangements with V and J called that TCRdb kept. Clones are partly lost; checked studies trace under half to an unresolved V gene and leave the rest unexplained. Present in this sample are some 500,000 clones, 79% of which were seen just once. The ten biggest clones cover roughly 12% of the sample. The sample comprised PBMCs. The receptor source for this set is a woman in her 40s in good health. Some clones in this sample may be carry-over from other donors' samples.

This chain uses TRBV7-2 with TRBJ2-7; tentative D call: TRBD2 (5 bases). V lost 5 bases, J lost 3 bases, and 17 bases lay in between. This CDR3 is 15 amino acids long. Germline CDR1 and CDR2: SGHTA and FQGNSA. In DNA, the CDR3 is TGTGCCAGCAGCCCCTCCTGGCAGCGGAACTACGAGCAGTACTTC. Residues: CASSPSWQRNYEQYF.

This chain uses TRBV7-2 with TRBJ2-3; a possible D gene is TRBD2 (5 bases). With 3 bases removed from V and 6 bases from J, the gap between germline ends came to 13 bases. This CDR3 has 14 amino acids. The germline V gene encodes CDR1 SGHTA and CDR2 FQGNSA. As DNA, the CDR3 is TGTGCCAGCAGCTTTAGCAGATCGGGGGATACGCAGTATTTT. Residues: CASSFSRSGDTQYF.

Only one count was recorded for this clone. V usage is TRBV15 and J usage is TRBJ2-5; D is possibly TRBD1 or TRBD2 (5 bases each). Germline V gene lookup returns CDR1 LNHNV and CDR2 YYDKDF (reference sequence). This CDR3 has 14 residues. Trimming cost V 0 bases and J 2 bases, with 7 bases left between them. CDR3 in DNA: TGTGCCACCAGCAGAGATTGGGGGCAAGAGACCCAGTACTTC. This sequence encodes CATSRDWGQETQYF.

The chain carries TRBV5-4 and TRBJ2-5; D is perhaps TRBD1 (5 bases). The CDR3 totals 13 residues. V lost 4 bases and J 2 bases, leaving 9 bases between the germline ends. Germline CDR1 is SGHNT and CDR2 is YYREEE (reference sequence). CDR3 sequence: CASSPQVQETQYF. In DNA form, the CDR3 reads TGTGCCAGCAGCCCACAGGTACAAGAGACCCAGTACTTC.

The chain is built from TRBV11-1 and TRBJ1-4; perhaps TRBD1 as D (6 bases). CDR1 and CDR2 (germline): SGHAT, FQDESV (reference sequence). Trimming removed 4 bases from V and 6 bases from J, with 15 bases in between. The CDR3 totals 15 residues. CDR3 residues: CASSSVGGLDEKLFF. DNA of the CDR3: TGTGCCAGCAGCTCCGTCGGGGGGCTCGATGAAAAACTGTTTTTT.